The clone carrying this TCR beta chain has just one count. Trimming cost V 6 bases and J 1 base; bases outside gene matches: 1. The germline V gene encodes CDR1 SQVTM and CDR2 ANQGSEA. The CDR3 has 14 amino acids. The protocol was immunoSEQ multiplex PCR, while the TCRdb copy is restricted to in-frame clones and leaves out a portion. Found here are roughly 490,000 clones, roughly 78% of them singletons; the top ten hold approximately 12%. This record belongs to a study of shared clonotypes between healthy human individuals. The sequence was obtained from a woman aged 40-49 years in good health. Some clones in this sample may be carry-over from other donors' samples. The V call is TRBV29-1, the J call TRBJ2-3; 13 nucleotides align to TRBD2. The sample was PBMCs. The CDR3 DNA is TGCAGCGTGGGGACTAGCGGGGGCACAGATACGCAGTATTTT. It is translated as CSVGTSGGTDTQYF.